Presented here are 14 T cell receptor beta chains from one specimen sequenced in a study of cytomegalovirus exposure and HLA in healthy donors (dated by TCRdb to between 2016 and 2019). Library generation was performed with the immunoSEQ multiplex PCR assay. This immuneACCESS table, as held by TCRdb, lists in-frame sequences with V and J called but not all clones. Of the missing ones, under half trace to an unresolved V gene in checked studies; the others have no known cause. Within this sample are about 130,000 clones, with about 90% of them counted one time only. The ten largest clones represent 3% to 4% of the sample. Source material: PBMCs. The receptors shown here come from a man aged 25-45 years in good health and CMV-seronegative.

The chain employs TRBV9 and TRBJ1-5, with 7 bases aligning to TRBD1. Germline values: CDR1 SGDLS, CDR2 YYNGEE. The V gene end was trimmed by 2 bases and the J gene end by 8 bases; junction bases not matched to a gene: 7. This CDR3 is 14 amino acids long. DNA for the CDR3: TGTGCCAGCAGCGTTTGGGGAACAGGGGAGCCCCAGCATTTT. As protein: CASSVWGTGEPQHF.

The chain carries TRBV25-1 and TRBJ1-6; weak D call: TRBD1 (5 bases). V gave up 5 bases and J gave up 6 bases, with 11 bases separating them. This CDR3 comprises 14 residues. Germline lookup yields CDR1 MGHDK and CDR2 SYGVNS. Here the CDR3 reads CASSLAGINSPLHF. In nucleotides, the CDR3 is TGTGCCAGCAGTCTGGCAGGGATTAATTCACCCCTCCACTTT.

The chain couples TRBV27 to TRBJ2-1, with 10 bases lining up with TRBD2. Germline lookup yields CDR1 MNHEY and CDR2 SMNVEV (reference sequence). Trimming at V came to 7 bases and at J to 2 bases, leaving 8 bases not matched to a gene. The CDR3 is made up of 16 amino acids. CDR3 sequence reads: CASTLLAGVPYNEQFF. The DNA of the CDR3 is TGTGCCAGCACCTTGCTAGCGGGGGTTCCCTACAATGAGCAGTTCTTC.

This clone occurred once. V and J are TRBV6-5 and TRBJ1-5; the D gene is possibly TRBD1 (5 bases). CDR1 and CDR2 (germline): MNHEY, SVGAGI. The CDR3 covers 12 residues. Trimming took 8 bases from V and 3 from J, leaving 8 bases between them. CDR3 protein: CASGAYNQPQHF. Here the CDR3 DNA reads TGTGCCAGCGGGGCCTACAATCAGCCCCAGCATTTT.

The CDR3 here is CASSLRDSNYEQYF. Written as DNA, the CDR3 is TGTGCCAGCAGTTTACGGGACAGCAACTACGAGCAGTACTTC. The chain employs TRBV28 and TRBJ2-7; TRBD1 aligns across 7 bases. This CDR3 contains 14 residues. After removal of 2 bases from V and 3 bases from J, the junction contained 4 bases not matched to a gene. The V gene's germline CDR1 is MDHEN and CDR2 SYDVKM.

The CDR3 sequence: CASSQSTPNYEQYF. CDR3 nucleotides: TGCGCCAGCAGCCAATCCACTCCCAACTACGAGCAGTACTTC. The J gene is TRBJ2-7, the V gene TRBV4-1; no clear D gene. The length of the CDR3 is 14 residues. V lost 2 bases to trimming and J lost 3 bases, with 11 bases between them. From germline, CDR1 is MGHRA and CDR2 YSYEKL.

This chain links TRBV6-5 with TRBJ1-1, with 11 bases lining up with TRBD1. This CDR3 has 14 residues. Germline assignment: CDR1 MNHEY and CDR2 SVGAGI. Trimming took 7 bases from V and 4 from J; bases not matched to a gene: 5. The CDR3 bases are TGTGCCAGCACCCGAGGGACAGGGGGCACTGAAGCTTTCTTT. It codes for CASTRGTGGTEAFF.

This chain connects TRBV4-1 to TRBJ2-7; unclear D gene. The V gene lost 1 base and the J gene lost 0 bases, with 10 bases spanning the gap. Germline-derived CDR1 and CDR2 are MGHRA and YSYEKL. The CDR3 has 15 amino acids. The chain's CDR3 is CASSQGAGPSYEQYF. The DNA for the CDR3 is TGCGCCAGCAGCCAAGGAGCAGGTCCCTCCTACGAGCAGTACTTC.

This sequence joins TRBV29-1 and TRBJ2-5, with D maybe TRBD1 (5 bases). Deletions cut 3 bases from V and 4 bases from J, with 21 bases between. The length of the CDR3 is 16 residues. In germline, CDR1 is SQVTM, CDR2 ANQGSEA. The CDR3 protein is CSVEFFGHGSGETQYF. The DNA of the CDR3 is TGCAGCGTTGAGTTTTTCGGACACGGTTCTGGAGAGACCCAGTACTTC.

The chain has TRBV5-1 and TRBJ1-1; a possible D gene is TRBD1 (5 bases). Germline V gene lookup returns CDR1 SGHRS and CDR2 YFSETQ. This CDR3 region has 13 residues. The V gene lost 4 bases and the J gene lost 5 bases, with 12 bases spanning the gap. As DNA, the CDR3 is TGCGCCAGCAGCCCCTGGGGGGGAACTGAAGCTTTCTTT. As protein: CASSPWGGTEAFF. Looking up the rest from reference TRBV5-1 and TRBJ1-1 gives the full variable domain: KAGVTQTPRYLIKTRGQQVTLSCSPISGHRSVSWYQQTPGQGLQFLFEYFSETQRNKGNFPGRFSGRQFSNSRSEMNVSTLELGDSALYLCASSPWGGTEAFFGQGTRLTVV.

The chain couples TRBV12-2 to TRBJ2-7; no DNA check was done on the table's D call, TRBD1. TRBV12-2 is an annotated pseudogene. The CDR3 extends over 20 amino acids. The CDR3: CASRLGVRVGADPQSYEQYF. The CDR3 DNA follows: TGTGCAAGTCGCTTAGGGGTTAGGGTAGGGGCCGATCCTCAATCTTACGAGCAGTACTTC.

This clone was picked up one time. The chain carries TRBV18 and TRBJ1-5, with 9 bases aligning to TRBD1. CDR3 length equals 14 residues. The V segment lost 3 bases and the J segment 4 bases; nucleotides outside the gene matches: 1. The germline V gene has CDR1 KGHSH and CDR2 LQKENI. CDR3 region: CASSPTGGNQPQHF. Written as DNA, the CDR3 is TGTGCCAGCTCACCGACAGGGGGAAATCAGCCCCAGCATTTT.

This chain's CDR3 is CASSSLAASYNEQFF. DNA of the CDR3: TGTGCCAGTAGTAGTCTAGCGGCCTCCTACAATGAGCAGTTCTTC. V is TRBV19 and J is TRBJ2-1, with 7 bases identical to TRBD2. V lost 4 bases to trimming and J lost 0 bases; unmatched junction nucleotides: 3. CDR1 and CDR2 from the germline V gene are LNHDA and SQIVND (reference sequence). The CDR3 covers 15 residues. Based on the CDR3 plus reference TRBV19 and TRBJ2-1, the full variable domain is DGGITQSPKYLFRKEGQNVTLSCEQNLNHDAMYWYRQDPGQGLRLIYYSQIVNDFQKGDIAEGYSVSREKKESFPLTVTSAQKNPTAFYLCASSSLAASYNEQFFGPGTRLTVL.

This chain connects TRBV9 to TRBJ2-5; TRBD1 might be the D (8 bases). The V and J ends lost 3 bases and 6 bases respectively, with 24 bases between them. This CDR3 has 17 amino acids. From germline, CDR1 is SGDLS and CDR2 YYNGEE. The CDR3 protein is CASSEDGGTGSRKTQYF. The CDR3 DNA is TGTGCCAGCAGCGAGGACGGGGGGACAGGATCGAGGAAGACCCAGTACTTC.